This TCR beta chain originates from a study of blood T cell repertoires in COVID-19. The germline V and J ends were trimmed by 2 bases and 2 bases, with 16 bases remaining between them. Germline lookup yields CDR1 SGHRS and CDR2 YFSETQ. CDR3 size: 16 residues. Sequenced by immunoSEQ multiplex PCR; TCRdb stores in-frame clones only, minus some. The profile shows 200,000 to 250,000 clones, around 84% of them singletons. This clone was seen a single time. The receptor was isolated from a young man with active or convalescent COVID-19. Sequenced material: peripheral blood. The chain links TRBV5-1 to TRBJ1-1; maybe TRBD1 (5 bases). The CDR3 here is CASSFGQGMGNTEAFF. The CDR3 DNA is TGCGCCAGCAGCTTCGGCCAGGGAATGGGCAACACTGAAGCTTTCTTT.